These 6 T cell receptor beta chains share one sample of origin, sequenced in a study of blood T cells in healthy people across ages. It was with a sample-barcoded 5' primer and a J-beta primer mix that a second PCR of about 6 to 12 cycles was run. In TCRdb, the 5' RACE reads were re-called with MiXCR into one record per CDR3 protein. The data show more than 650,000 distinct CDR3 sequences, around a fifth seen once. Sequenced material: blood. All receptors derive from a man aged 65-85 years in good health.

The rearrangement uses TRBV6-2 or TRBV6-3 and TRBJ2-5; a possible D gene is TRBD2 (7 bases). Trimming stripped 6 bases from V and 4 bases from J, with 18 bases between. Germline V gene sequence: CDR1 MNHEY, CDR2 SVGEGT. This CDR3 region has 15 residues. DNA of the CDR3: TGTGCCAGCAGCAAGTGGGAGGGGGTTGGAGAGACCCAGTACTTC. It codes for CASSKWEGVGETQYF.

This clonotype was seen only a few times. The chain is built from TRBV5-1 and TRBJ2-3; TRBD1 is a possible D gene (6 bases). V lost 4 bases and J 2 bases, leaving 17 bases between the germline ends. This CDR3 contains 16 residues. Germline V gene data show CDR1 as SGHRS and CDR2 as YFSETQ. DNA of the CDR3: TGCGCCAGCAGCCCCGGGACATCCTCTTCCACAGATACGCAGTATTTT. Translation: CASSPGTSSSTDTQYF.

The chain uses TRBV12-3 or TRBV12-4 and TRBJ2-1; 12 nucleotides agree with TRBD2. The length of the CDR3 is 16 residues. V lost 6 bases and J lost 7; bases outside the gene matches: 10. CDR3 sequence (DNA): TGTGCCAGCAGCTCACGACTAGCGGGGGCGACTAATGAGCAGTTCTTC. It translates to CASSSRLAGATNEQFF.

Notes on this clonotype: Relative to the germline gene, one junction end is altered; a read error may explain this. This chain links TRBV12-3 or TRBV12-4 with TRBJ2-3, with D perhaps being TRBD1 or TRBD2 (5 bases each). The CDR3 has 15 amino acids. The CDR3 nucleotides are TGTGCCAGCAACAGGTTCGGGGTCGGCACAGATGCGCAGTATTTT. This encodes CASNRFGVGTDAQYF.

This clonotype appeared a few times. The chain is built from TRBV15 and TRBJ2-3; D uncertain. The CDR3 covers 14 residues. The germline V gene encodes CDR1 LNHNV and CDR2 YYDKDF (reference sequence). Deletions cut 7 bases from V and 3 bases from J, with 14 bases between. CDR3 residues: CATTTGQLTDTQYF. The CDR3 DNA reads TGTGCCACCACCACGGGTCAGTTAACAGATACGCAGTATTTT.

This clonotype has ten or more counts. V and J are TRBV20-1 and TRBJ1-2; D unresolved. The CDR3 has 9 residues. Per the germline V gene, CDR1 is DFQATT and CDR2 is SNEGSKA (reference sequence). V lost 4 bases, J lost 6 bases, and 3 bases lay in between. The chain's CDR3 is CSAKDGYTF. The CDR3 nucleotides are TGCAGTGCTAAGGATGGCTACACCTTC.